These T cell receptor beta chains were read from a single sample in a study of beta chain features in type 1 diabetes. TCRdb's table, derived via immunoSEQ multiplex PCR, lists solely in-frame clones and lacks some. The data hold about 930,000 clones, with 17% observed a single time. Material for sequencing was naive CD4+ T cells from blood. The receptors shown here come from a woman between 18 and 30 years old in good health. Each CDR3 is given with its conserved first and last residue. D genes are given only for firm matches. Not all rows give a size; the values are once, few, many and, for expanded clones, a class.

V	J	size	D	CDR3	DNA
TRBV7-9	TRBJ2-7	NA	NA	CASSLALGTYEQYF	TGTGCCAGCAGCTTAGCGCTCGGGACCTACGAGCAGTACTTC
TRBV7-2	TRBJ2-5	few	TRBD1	CASSLGQEETQYF	TGTGCCAGCAGCCTCGGACAGGAAGAGACCCAGTACTTC
TRBV6-1	TRBJ2-1	few	TRBD2	CASSEVSSGNNEQFF	TGTGCCAGCAGTGAAGTTTCTAGCGGGAACAATGAGCAGTTCTTC
TRBV2	TRBJ2-5	few	NA	CASSELVAQYF	TGTGCCAGCAGTGAGCTAGTGGCCCAGTACTTC
TRBV6-6	TRBJ2-1	few	NA	CASSYPGRYNEQFF	TGTGCCAGCAGTTACCCTGGCAGGTACAATGAGCAGTTCTTC
TRBV7-2	TRBJ1-1	few	NA	CASSLAQGNTEAFF	TGTGCCAGCAGCTTAGCCCAGGGAAACACTGAAGCTTTCTTT
TRBV6-7	TRBJ2-2	few	NA	CASSRTDGELFF	TGTGCCAGCAGTCGGACGGACGGGGAGCTGTTTTTT
TRBV29-1	TRBJ2-1	few	TRBD2	CSAKRLAEYNEQFF	TGCAGCGCAAAGAGACTAGCGGAGTACAATGAGCAGTTCTTC
TRBV7-2	TRBJ2-1	NA	TRBD2	CASSLVSGSSNEQFF	TGTGCCAGCAGCTTAGTTAGCGGGAGCAGCAATGAGCAGTTCTTC
TRBV15	TRBJ1-4	few	NA	CATSRDLTGPNEKLFF	TGTGCCACCAGCAGAGATTTAACGGGCCCTAATGAAAAACTGTTTTTT
TRBV5-6	TRBJ1-2	NA	NA	CASSLPGGTTIGYGYTF	TGTGCCAGCAGCTTACCCGGGGGGACGACAATCGGCTATGGCTACACCTTC
TRBV28	TRBJ1-2	NA	NA	CASSSRDTNYGYTF	TGTGCCAGCAGTTCTCGAGACACGAACTATGGCTACACCTTC
TRBV10-3	TRBJ2-4	few	NA	CAISDRQPEAKNIQYF	TGTGCCATCAGTGATCGACAACCCGAAGCCAAAAACATTCAGTACTTC
TRBV19	TRBJ2-6	NA	TRBD2	CASLSGSSGANVLTF	TGTGCCAGTCTTAGCGGGAGCTCTGGGGCCAACGTCCTGACTTTC
TRBV7-2	TRBJ2-4	NA	NA	CASRLGRAQAKNIQYF	TGTGCCAGCAGATTGGGGCGGGCCCAAGCCAAAAACATTCAGTACTTC